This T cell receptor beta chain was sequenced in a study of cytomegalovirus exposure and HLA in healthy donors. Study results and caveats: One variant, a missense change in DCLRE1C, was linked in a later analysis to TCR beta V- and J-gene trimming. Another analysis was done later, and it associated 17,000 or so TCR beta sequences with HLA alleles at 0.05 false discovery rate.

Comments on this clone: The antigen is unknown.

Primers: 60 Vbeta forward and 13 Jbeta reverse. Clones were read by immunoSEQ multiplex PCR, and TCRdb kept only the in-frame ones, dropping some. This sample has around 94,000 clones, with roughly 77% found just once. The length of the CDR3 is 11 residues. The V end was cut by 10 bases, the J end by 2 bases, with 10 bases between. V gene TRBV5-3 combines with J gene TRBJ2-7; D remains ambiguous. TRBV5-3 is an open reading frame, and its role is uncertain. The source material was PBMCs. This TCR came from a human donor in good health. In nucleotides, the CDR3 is TGTGCCGAGGATTGCCCCTACGAGCAGTACTTC. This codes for CAEDCPYEQYF.